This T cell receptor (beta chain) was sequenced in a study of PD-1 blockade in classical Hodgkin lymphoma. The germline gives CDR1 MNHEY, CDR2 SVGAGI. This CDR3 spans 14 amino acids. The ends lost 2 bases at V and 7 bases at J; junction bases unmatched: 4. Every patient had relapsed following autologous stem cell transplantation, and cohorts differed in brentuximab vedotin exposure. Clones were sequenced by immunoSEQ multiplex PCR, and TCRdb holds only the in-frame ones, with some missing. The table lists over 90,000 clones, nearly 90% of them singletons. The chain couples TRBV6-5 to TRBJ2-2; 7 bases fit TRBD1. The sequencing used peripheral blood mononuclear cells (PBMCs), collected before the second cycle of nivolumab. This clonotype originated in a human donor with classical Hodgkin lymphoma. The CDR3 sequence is CASSYHRGIGELFF. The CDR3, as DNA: TGTGCCAGCAGTTACCACAGGGGAATCGGGGAGCTGTTTTTT.